The T cell receptor beta chain under discussion was sequenced for a study of T cell repertoires in cytomegalovirus infection. Study-level background: TCR beta signatures that were public indicated CMV infection and matching HLA type.

TCRdb called the reads again in MiXCR, with one record for every CDR3 protein. This sample has about 740,000 distinct CDR3 sequences, with 35% found just once. A remark on this clonotype: As yet, its antigen is unknown.

Study observations and caveats: HLA-C-restricted CMV clonotypes gave the most frequent clonotype in two of eight donors. Cumulated frequencies of public TCR beta families served to identify carriers of CMV plus the relevant HLA.

The CDR3 contains 16 residues. Germline V gene data show CDR1 as SGHVS and CDR2 as FQNEAQ. Trimming cost V 7 bases and J 1 base; bases outside gene matches: 9. This chain connects TRBV7-8 to TRBJ1-5; 8 positions agree with TRBD1. Sequencing was carried out using PBMCs. This sequence originates from a human donor in good health (CMV status not recorded). Some clones in this sample may be carry-over from other donors' samples. CDR3: CASTKSDRASNQPQHF. CDR3 in DNA: TGTGCCAGCACCAAATCGGACAGGGCAAGCAATCAGCCCCAGCATTTT. The full variable domain, with the rest looked up from reference TRBV7-8 and TRBJ1-5, is GAGVSQSPRYKVAKRGQDVALRCDPISGHVSLFWYQQALGQGPEFLTYFQNEAQLDKSGLPSDRFFAERPEGSVSTLKIQRTQQEDSAVYLCASTKSDRASNQPQHFGDGTRLSIL.